This TCR beta chain came from a study of identical twins. Study-level results: Zero-insertion analyses might be partly confounded by invariant T cells like MAIT and iNKT. Abundant beta clonotypes from cord blood bore fewer insertions; memory repertoires lacked this pattern. The conclusions drew on cross-sectional statistical analysis instead of tracking the same donors.

The CDR3 runs 16 residues. Trimming took 4 bases from V and 7 from J; bases not matched to a gene: 13. Germline V gene data show CDR1 as LGHDT and CDR2 as YNNKEL (reference sequence). With regard to this clonotype: No antigen is known for it.

TCRdb re-called the 5' RACE reads through MiXCR, storing one row per CDR3 protein. Of 450,000 or so distinct CDR3 sequences listed, approximately 15% are singletons. The same specimen was also included in a second study, on yellow fever vaccine responses in identical twins. From that second work: Each twin's T cell response to the vaccine was reported to look partly convergent and partly personalized.

The chain carries TRBV3-1 and TRBJ2-1; 7 nucleotides line up with TRBD1. Sequenced material: CD4+ T cells sorted from blood. The origin of this receptor is a woman aged 18-30 years in good health. In nucleotides, the CDR3 is TGTGCCAGCAGCCTGATAGGGACAGCTACAAAAAATGAGCAGTTCTTC. This sequence encodes CASSLIGTATKNEQFF.